This TCR beta chain appears in the sequencing data of a study of T cell responses to AZD1222 COVID-19 vaccine. Clones were sequenced by immunoSEQ multiplex PCR, and TCRdb holds only the in-frame ones, with some missing. The table shows more than 110,000 clones, with 90% to 95% occurring only once. It was second doses at about 4 or about 12 weeks that were pooled. The length of the CDR3 is 16 residues. CDR1 is PRHDT and CDR2 is FYEKMQ in the germline V gene (reference sequence). The ends were cut back, 3 bases at V and 4 bases at J, with 15 bases in the middle. Remarks on this clone: What it recognizes is unknown.

Notes on the study in general: Just five to seven AZD1222 recipients tested seropositive at baseline.

Source: peripheral blood, taken 28 days after the second AZD1222 dose. The rearrangement links TRBV13 to TRBJ2-2; D ambiguous. This receptor was taken from an adult who received the AZD1222 COVID-19 vaccine. CDR3 amino acids: CASSLGRDGITGELFF. The CDR3 coding sequence is TGTGCCAGCAGCTTGGGCAGAGACGGAATCACCGGGGAGCTGTTTTTT.